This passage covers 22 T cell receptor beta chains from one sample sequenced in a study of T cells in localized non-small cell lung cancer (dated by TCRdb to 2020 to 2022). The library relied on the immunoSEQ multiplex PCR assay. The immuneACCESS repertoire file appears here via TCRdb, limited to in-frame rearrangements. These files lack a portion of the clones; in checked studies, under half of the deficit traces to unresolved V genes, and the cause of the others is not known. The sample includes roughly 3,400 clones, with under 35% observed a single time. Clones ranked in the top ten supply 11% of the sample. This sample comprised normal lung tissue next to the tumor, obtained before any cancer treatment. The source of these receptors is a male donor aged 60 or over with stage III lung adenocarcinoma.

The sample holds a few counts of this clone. The CDR3 nucleotides read TGTGCCAGCAGCCAAGACGAGGTTAATGAGCAGTTCTTC. Protein: CASSQDEVNEQFF. The V and J genes are TRBV14 and TRBJ2-1; D gene uncertain. V lost 0 bases, J lost 7 bases, and 7 bases lay in between. The germline V gene encodes CDR1 SGHDN and CDR2 FVKESK. The CDR3 loop spans 13 amino acids.

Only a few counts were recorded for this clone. CDR3 DNA: TGTGCCAGCAGCTTGGAAATCGGCTTGAACACTGAAGCTTTCTTT. This translates into CASSLEIGLNTEAFF. The chain links TRBV11-3 to TRBJ1-1; D not resolved. The CDR3 sequence is 15 residues long. V was pared by 3 bases and J by 0 bases, with 11 bases between. CDR1 and CDR2 (germline): SGHNT, YENEEA.

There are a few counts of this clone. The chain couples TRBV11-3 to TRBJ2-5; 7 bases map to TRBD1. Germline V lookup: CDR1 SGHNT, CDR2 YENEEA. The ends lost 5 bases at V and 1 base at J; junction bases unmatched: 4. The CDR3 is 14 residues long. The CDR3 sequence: CASSPDRAQETQYF. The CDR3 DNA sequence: TGTGCCAGCAGCCCCGACAGGGCCCAAGAGACCCAGTACTTC.

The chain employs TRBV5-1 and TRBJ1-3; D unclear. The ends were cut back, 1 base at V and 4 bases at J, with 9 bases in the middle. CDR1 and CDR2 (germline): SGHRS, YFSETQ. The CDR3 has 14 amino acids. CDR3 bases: TGCGCCAGCAGCTTGAGTACAGACGGAAACACCATATATTTT. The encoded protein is CASSLSTDGNTIYF.

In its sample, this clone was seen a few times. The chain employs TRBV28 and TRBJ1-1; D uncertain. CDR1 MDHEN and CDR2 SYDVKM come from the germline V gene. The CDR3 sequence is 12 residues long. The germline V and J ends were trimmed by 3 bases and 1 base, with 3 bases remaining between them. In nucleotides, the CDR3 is TGTGCCAGCAGTTTGCGGAACACTGAAGCTTTCTTT. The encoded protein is CASSLRNTEAFF.

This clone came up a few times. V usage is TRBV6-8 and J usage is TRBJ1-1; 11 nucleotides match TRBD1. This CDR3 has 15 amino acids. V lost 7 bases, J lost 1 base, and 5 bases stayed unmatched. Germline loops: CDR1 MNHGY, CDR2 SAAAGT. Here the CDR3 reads CASKRTGGENTEAFF. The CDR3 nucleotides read TGTGCCAGCAAACGGACAGGGGGCGAGAACACTGAAGCTTTCTTT.

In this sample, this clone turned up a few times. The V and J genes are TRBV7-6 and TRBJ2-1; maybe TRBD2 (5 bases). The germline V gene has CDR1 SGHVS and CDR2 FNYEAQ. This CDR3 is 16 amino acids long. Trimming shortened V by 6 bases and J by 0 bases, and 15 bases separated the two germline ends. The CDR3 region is CASSLRADSSYNEQFF. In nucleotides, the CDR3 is TGTGCCAGCAGTTTAAGAGCGGATAGCTCCTACAATGAGCAGTTCTTC.

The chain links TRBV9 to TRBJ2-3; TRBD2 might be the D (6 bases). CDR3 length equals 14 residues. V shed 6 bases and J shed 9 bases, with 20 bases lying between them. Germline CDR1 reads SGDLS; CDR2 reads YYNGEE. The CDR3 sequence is CASTATGTSRTQYF. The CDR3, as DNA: TGTGCCAGCACTGCGACCGGGACTTCACGCACGCAGTATTTT.

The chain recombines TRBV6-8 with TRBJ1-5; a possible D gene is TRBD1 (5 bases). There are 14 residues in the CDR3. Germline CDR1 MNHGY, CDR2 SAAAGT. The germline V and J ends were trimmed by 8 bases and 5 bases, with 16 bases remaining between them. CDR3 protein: CASVLSGIDQPQHF. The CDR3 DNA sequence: TGTGCCAGCGTTCTCTCAGGGATAGATCAGCCCCAGCATTTT.

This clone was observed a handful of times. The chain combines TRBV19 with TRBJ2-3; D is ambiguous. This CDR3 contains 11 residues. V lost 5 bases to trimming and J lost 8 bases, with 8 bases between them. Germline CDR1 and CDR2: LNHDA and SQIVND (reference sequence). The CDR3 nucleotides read TGTGCCAGTAGTTTCCTGGGTACGCAGTATTTT. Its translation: CASSFLGTQYF.

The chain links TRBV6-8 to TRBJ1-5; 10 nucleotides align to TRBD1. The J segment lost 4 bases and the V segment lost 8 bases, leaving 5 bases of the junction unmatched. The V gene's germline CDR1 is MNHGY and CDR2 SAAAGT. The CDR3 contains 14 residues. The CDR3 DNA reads TGTGCCAGCTCCGGGACAGGGGTTAATCAGCCCCAGCATTTT. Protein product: CASSGTGVNQPQHF.

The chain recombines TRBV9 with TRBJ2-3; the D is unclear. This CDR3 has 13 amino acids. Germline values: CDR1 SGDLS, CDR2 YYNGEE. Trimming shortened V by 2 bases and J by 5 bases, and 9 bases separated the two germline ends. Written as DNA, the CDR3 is TGTGCCAGCAGCGTGGACCTCGGAGATACGCAGTATTTT. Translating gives CASSVDLGDTQYF.

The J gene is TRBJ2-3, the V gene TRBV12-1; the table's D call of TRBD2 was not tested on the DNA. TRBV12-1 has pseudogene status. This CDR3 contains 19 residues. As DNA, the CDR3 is TGTGCCAGCAGCTTTGCGGCGTGGACGGGACTGAGATCCACAGATACGCAGTATTTT. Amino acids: CASSFAAWTGLRSTDTQYF.

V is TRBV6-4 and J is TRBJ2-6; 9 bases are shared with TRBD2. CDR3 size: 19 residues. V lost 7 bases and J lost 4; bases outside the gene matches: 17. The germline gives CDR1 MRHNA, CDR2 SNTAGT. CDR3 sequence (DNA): TGTGCCAGCACCCAATTTGGGCGCGGGAGGGCGGCGGGGGCCAACGTCCTGACTTTC. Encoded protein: CASTQFGRGRAAGANVLTF.

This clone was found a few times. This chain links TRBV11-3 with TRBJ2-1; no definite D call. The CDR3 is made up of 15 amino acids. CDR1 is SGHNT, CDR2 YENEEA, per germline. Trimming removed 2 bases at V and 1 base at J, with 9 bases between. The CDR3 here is CASSLRVMSYNEQFF. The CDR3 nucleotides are TGTGCCAGCAGCTTACGCGTAATGTCCTACAATGAGCAGTTCTTC.

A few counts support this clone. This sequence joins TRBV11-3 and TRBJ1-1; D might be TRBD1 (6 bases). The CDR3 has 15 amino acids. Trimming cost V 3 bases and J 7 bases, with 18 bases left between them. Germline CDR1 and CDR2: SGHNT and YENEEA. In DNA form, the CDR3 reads TGTGCCAGCAGCTTGCTCCCGGGGGCTCCCCGTGAAGCTTTCTTT. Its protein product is CASSLLPGAPREAFF.

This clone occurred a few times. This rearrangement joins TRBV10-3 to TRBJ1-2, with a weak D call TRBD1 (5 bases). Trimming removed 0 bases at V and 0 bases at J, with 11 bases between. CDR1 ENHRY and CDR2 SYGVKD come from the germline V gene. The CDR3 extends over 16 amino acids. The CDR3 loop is CAISESTGGANYGYTF. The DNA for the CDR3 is TGTGCCATCAGTGAGTCGACGGGGGGAGCTAACTATGGCTACACCTTC.

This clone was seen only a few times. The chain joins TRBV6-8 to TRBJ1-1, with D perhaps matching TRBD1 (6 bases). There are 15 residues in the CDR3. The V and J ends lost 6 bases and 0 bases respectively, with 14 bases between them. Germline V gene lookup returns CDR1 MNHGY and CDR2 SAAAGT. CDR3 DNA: TGTGCCAGCAGGGATCCCGGACAGATGAACACTGAAGCTTTCTTT. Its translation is CASRDPGQMNTEAFF.

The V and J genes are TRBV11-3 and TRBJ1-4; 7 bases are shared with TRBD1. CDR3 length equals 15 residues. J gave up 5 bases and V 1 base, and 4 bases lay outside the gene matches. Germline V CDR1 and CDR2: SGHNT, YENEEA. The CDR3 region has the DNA TGTGCCAGCAGCTTAGTTGTCAGGGGGAATGAAAAACTGTTTTTT. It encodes CASSLVVRGNEKLFF.

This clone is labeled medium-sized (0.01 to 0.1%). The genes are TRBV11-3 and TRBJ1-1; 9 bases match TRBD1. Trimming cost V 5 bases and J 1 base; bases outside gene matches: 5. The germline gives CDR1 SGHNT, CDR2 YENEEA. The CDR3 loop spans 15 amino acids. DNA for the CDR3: TGTGCCAGCAGCCCCCGACAGGGGGGGAACACTGAAGCTTTCTTT. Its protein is CASSPRQGGNTEAFF.

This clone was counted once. The CDR3 spells CASSTGARQPQHF. The CDR3 nucleotides read TGTGCCAGTAGTACAGGGGCTAGGCAGCCCCAGCATTTT. The rearrangement joins TRBV19 to TRBJ1-5, with D maybe TRBD1 (6 bases). V was pared by 4 bases and J by 7 bases, with 11 bases between. Germline V lookup: CDR1 LNHDA, CDR2 SQIVND (reference sequence). The CDR3 covers 13 residues.

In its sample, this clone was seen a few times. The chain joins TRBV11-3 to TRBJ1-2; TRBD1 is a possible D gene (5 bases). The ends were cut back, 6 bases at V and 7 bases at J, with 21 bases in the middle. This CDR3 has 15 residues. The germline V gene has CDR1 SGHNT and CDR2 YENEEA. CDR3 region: CASSSNGAQAGGYTF. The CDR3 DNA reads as TGTGCCAGCAGTTCGAACGGGGCACAAGCGGGTGGCTACACCTTC.